The clone carrying this T cell receptor (beta chain) was seen at least ten times. Its antigen is unidentified. The ends were cut back, 3 bases at V and 4 bases at J, with 10 bases in the middle. The CDR3 is 15 amino acids. CDR1 KGHSH and CDR2 LQKENI come from the germline V gene. Time point defined: newly diagnosed GD, antithyroid drugs for less than 3 months. Making the TCR library involved RNA that had been extracted from PBMCs. Tubes containing EDTA received 8.5 to 9 milliliters of drawn peripheral blood. Relying on iRepertoire HTBI primers and Arm-PCR of CDR3 regions, the team built TCR beta libraries. TCRdb passed the multiplex PCR reads through MiXCR, listing each CDR3 protein once. In the table there are about 530,000 distinct CDR3 sequences, 15% to 20% of which are singletons. The sample belongs to a study of regulatory T cells in long-lasting Graves disease. Study-wide results and caveats: Sample size, which was small, may have reduced accuracy.

These data also formed part of another study, on T cells in Graves' hyperthyroidism and ophthalmopathy. That investigation notes: Reasons for excluding patients were uncontrolled infection, other autoimmune disease, pregnancy or lactation.

The sequences come from peripheral blood mononuclear cells (PBMCs), collected at new diagnosis, from a patient treated with antithyroid drugs. This receptor was obtained from a woman aged 35-65 years with Graves disease. The gene calls are TRBV18 and TRBJ1-6; weak D call: TRBD1 (5 bases). The CDR3 sequence: CASSPSGAYNSPLHF. CDR3 coding DNA: TGTGCCAGCTCACCGTCTGGGGCTTATAATTCACCCCTCCACTTT.